Given below is one T cell receptor beta chain in context. Its specificity is not known. J gave up 8 bases and V 4 bases, and 9 bases lay outside the gene matches. The germline V gene has CDR1 MNHNS and CDR2 SASEGT. The CDR3 is 15 residues long. The sample is drawn from a study of cytomegalovirus exposure and HLA in healthy donors. For the study at large: Of roughly 400 genotyped donors, around 80% grouped in the Caucasian-associated ancestry cluster. Study observations and caveats: Across donors, sequencing depth was assumed by presence/absence analyses to be roughly uniform. Clonal expansion, a later analysis showed, was greater in HLA-associated TCR beta chains than in equally common others. What a later analysis reportedly showed was that an Asian-associated ancestry cluster had fewer N-insertions than the approximately 700-donor mean.

60 Vbeta and 13 Jbeta primers were used in PCR. Repertoires were generated with immunoSEQ multiplex PCR, while TCRdb's copy carries only in-frame clones and drops some. Among tens of thousands of clones listed, over 70% were seen once. This TCR was recovered from a man aged 50 to 59 in good health and CMV-seropositive. Sequenced input: PBMCs. The J gene is TRBJ1-4, the V gene TRBV6-1; 8 bases are shared with TRBD1. This CDR3 is CASSVQGQGGEKLFF. CDR3 nucleotide sequence: TGTGCCAGCAGTGTTCAAGGACAGGGTGGAGAAAAACTGTTTTTT.